One and the same sample provided the 19 T cell receptor beta chains below, sequenced in a study of blood T cell repertoires in COVID-19. Clones were read by immunoSEQ multiplex PCR, and TCRdb kept only the in-frame ones, dropping some. The sample shows some 150,000 clones, around 82% of them seen only once. Sequencing was done on a sample of peripheral blood. These receptors all stem from a man in his 60s with active or convalescent COVID-19.

The sample holds a few counts of this clone. The chain is built from TRBV19 and TRBJ2-2; possible D gene TRBD2, 5 bases. V lost 6 bases, J lost 5 bases, and 16 bases lay in between. CDR1 LNHDA and CDR2 SQIVND come from the germline V gene (reference sequence). The CDR3 spans 15 residues. The CDR3 DNA sequence: TGTGCCAGTAGCAGACTAAGCCCTAGTACCGGGGAGCTGTTTTTT. This translates into CASSRLSPSTGELFF.

The chain joins TRBV19 to TRBJ2-5, with unresolved D. Trimming took off 5 bases at V and 1 base at J, with 14 bases between the two ends. CDR3 length equals 15 residues. Germline loops: CDR1 LNHDA, CDR2 SQIVND (reference sequence). CDR3 region: CASSGLATGQETQYF. CDR3 DNA sequence: TGTGCCAGTAGTGGTTTGGCAACGGGCCAAGAGACCCAGTACTTC.

This clone has just one count. This rearrangement joins TRBV27 to TRBJ2-5, with a possible D match to TRBD2 (7 bases). V was clipped by 3 bases and J by 5 bases, with 10 bases between them. The germline V gene has CDR1 MNHEY and CDR2 SMNVEV (reference sequence). There are 13 residues in the CDR3. CDR3: CASSLGGRETQYF. CDR3 in DNA: TGTGCCAGCAGTTTGGGGGGGCGGGAGACCCAGTACTTC.

V and J are TRBV11-3 and TRBJ2-2; tentative D call: TRBD1 (6 bases). The CDR3 runs to 17 residues. The germline CDR1 and CDR2 sequences are SGHNT and YENEEA. V shed 0 bases and J shed 1 base, with 12 bases lying between them. The CDR3, as DNA: TGTGCCAGCAGCTTAGATCTTGGACAGAAGAACACCGGGGAGCTGTTTTTT. Amino acids: CASSLDLGQKNTGELFF.

V and J are TRBV28 and TRBJ2-7; TRBD1 is a possible D gene (7 bases). Trimming left V 6 bases short and J 2 bases short, with 14 bases between. Germline CDR1 reads MDHEN; CDR2 reads SYDVKM. The CDR3 has 14 residues. CDR3 sequence: CASRAGTATYEQYF. The CDR3 DNA reads as TGTGCCAGCAGGGCGGGGACAGCGACCTACGAGCAGTACTTC.

This sequence joins TRBV19 and TRBJ1-6; D is perhaps TRBD1 (5 bases). Germline V gene sequence: CDR1 LNHDA, CDR2 SQIVND (reference sequence). Trimming left V 5 bases short and J 1 base short, with 12 bases between. There are 16 residues in the CDR3. Here the CDR3 DNA reads TGTGCCAGTAGTCCCTCGGAGGGGTCCTATAATTCACCCCTCCACTTT. This gives the protein CASSPSEGSYNSPLHF. Full variable domain (rest looked up from reference TRBV19 and TRBJ1-6): DGGITQSPKYLFRKEGQNVTLSCEQNLNHDAMYWYRQDPGQGLRLIYYSQIVNDFQKGDIAEGYSVSREKKESFPLTVTSAQKNPTAFYLCASSPSEGSYNSPLHFGNGTRLTVT.

This clone showed up just once. The chain joins TRBV3-1 (or the pseudogene TRBV3-2) to TRBJ2-3, with 8 bases identical to TRBD2. CDR1 and CDR2 from the germline V gene are LGHDT and YNNKEL (reference sequence). CDR3 length: 21 amino acids. The trim removed 0 bases at V and 1 base at J, leaving 18 bases unmatched. CDR3: CASSQDGPGGPHRLGTDTQYF. For the CDR3, the DNA is TGTGCCAGCAGCCAAGATGGGCCGGGAGGGCCGCATCGCCTCGGCACAGATACGCAGTATTTT.

This chain links TRBV4-2 with TRBJ2-7; maybe TRBD2 (6 bases). Trimming shortened V by 4 bases and J by 0 bases, and 16 bases separated the two germline ends. Germline V lookup: CDR1 LGHNA, CDR2 YNFKEQ. The CDR3 totals 16 residues. This CDR3 is CASSPVGRTSSYEQYF. The CDR3 nucleotides are TGTGCCAGCAGCCCCGTAGGGAGGACTTCCTCCTACGAGCAGTACTTC.

The chain is built from TRBV4-1 and TRBJ1-2; tentatively, D is TRBD1 (5 bases). V shed 4 bases and J shed 5 bases, with 14 bases lying between them. CDR3 size: 14 residues. Germline CDR1 and CDR2: MGHRA and YSYEKL. The CDR3 sequence: CASSPAQGSYGYTF. The CDR3 region has the DNA TGCGCCAGCAGCCCCGCCCAGGGTTCATATGGCTACACCTTC.

This clone occurred many times. The J gene is TRBJ1-2, the V gene TRBV27, with 12 bases lining up with TRBD1. Germline values: CDR1 MNHEY, CDR2 SMNVEV (reference sequence). The V and J ends lost 5 bases and 8 bases, in that order; junction bases with no gene match: 12. The CDR3 sequence is 16 residues long. This CDR3 reads CASSVYWGQGAEGYTF. DNA for the CDR3: TGTGCCAGCAGTGTATATTGGGGACAGGGGGCGGAAGGCTACACCTTC.

The chain combines TRBV7-3 with TRBJ2-7, with TRBD1 matching 8 bases. Germline CDR1 and CDR2: SGHTA and FQGTGA. V was pared by 2 bases and J by 5 bases, with 11 bases of the junction left unmatched. The CDR3 consists of 16 residues. In DNA, the CDR3 is TGTGCCAGCAGCTTAGTTCAGGGGGCGATGCCAGACGAGCAGTACTTC. Amino acids: CASSLVQGAMPDEQYF.

This chain connects TRBV18 to TRBJ2-7; D possibly corresponds to TRBD1 (6 bases). The CDR3 loop spans 14 amino acids. Looked up from germline, CDR1 is KGHSH and CDR2 is LQKENI. Trimming removed 6 bases from V and 1 base from J, with 13 bases in between. Written as DNA, the CDR3 is TGTGCCAGCTCGGACAGTGGCGGGTCCTACGAGCAGTACTTC. Translated: CASSDSGGSYEQYF.

The chain has TRBV7-3 and TRBJ2-1, with TRBD2 identical over 9 bases. There are 15 residues in the CDR3. The germline CDR1 and CDR2 sequences are SGHTA and FQGTGA. The ends lost 5 bases at V and 2 bases at J; junction bases unmatched: 4. CDR3 residues: CASSMTSGTYNEQFF. For the CDR3, the DNA is TGTGCCAGCAGCATGACTAGCGGCACCTACAATGAGCAGTTCTTC.

The chain uses TRBV18 and TRBJ1-5; 7 bases align to TRBD1. The germline V gene has CDR1 KGHSH and CDR2 LQKENI. Trimming took 6 bases from V and 2 from J; bases not matched to a gene: 16. The CDR3 runs to 18 residues. As DNA, the CDR3 is TGTGCCAGCTCTAACCAGAGGAACAGGGGAAATGGCAATCAGCCCCAGCATTTT. Amino acid sequence: CASSNQRNRGNGNQPQHF.

The V gene is TRBV27, the J gene TRBJ2-5; weak D call: TRBD2 (5 bases). Trimming cost V 0 bases and J 7 bases, with 18 bases left between them. This CDR3 comprises 16 residues. Germline loops: CDR1 MNHEY, CDR2 SMNVEV (reference sequence). CDR3 in amino acids: CASSLSWTDGLGTQYF. CDR3 sequence (DNA): TGTGCCAGCAGTTTATCGTGGACTGACGGACTGGGGACCCAGTACTTC.

The chain joins TRBV11-2 to TRBJ2-2, with D possibly being TRBD2 (6 bases). CDR1 and CDR2 (germline): SGHAT, FQNNGV. This CDR3 has 16 residues. V gave up 5 bases and J gave up 5 bases, with 18 bases separating them. CDR3 DNA sequence: TGTGCCAGCAGCCGGTACCCGACCCGGGGGACCGGGGAGCTGTTTTTT. Translating it yields CASSRYPTRGTGELFF.

The V call is TRBV7-6, the J call TRBJ2-7; 7 bases map to TRBD2. The CDR3 covers 15 residues. Germline V gene sequence: CDR1 SGHVS, CDR2 FNYEAQ. J lost 0 bases, V lost 2 bases, and 4 bases had no gene match. CDR3: CASSLQGLHSYEQYF. The CDR3 region has the DNA TGTGCCAGCAGCTTACAGGGACTACACTCCTACGAGCAGTACTTC.

The J gene is TRBJ2-3, the V gene TRBV7-3, with D possibly matching TRBD2 (7 bases). V was trimmed by 4 bases and J by 0 bases, leaving 14 bases between them. Germline V lookup: CDR1 SGHTA, CDR2 FQGTGA. This CDR3 has 16 residues. As DNA, the CDR3 is TGTGCCAGCAGCTCCGGGGGAGGGGGAAGCACAGATACGCAGTATTTT. It yields the protein CASSSGGGGSTDTQYF.

The chain combines TRBV7-2 with TRBJ2-7, with D possibly being TRBD1 (5 bases). In germline, CDR1 is SGHTA, CDR2 FQGNSA. The germline V and J ends were trimmed by 1 base and 2 bases, with 6 bases remaining between them. This CDR3 region has 13 residues. This CDR3 is CASSLETAYEQYF. The DNA for the CDR3 is TGTGCCAGCAGCTTAGAGACAGCCTACGAGCAGTACTTC.